This TCR beta chain was profiled in a study of blood T cell dynamics during melanoma immunotherapy. Study-wide results and limits: It remained unknown if the driving T cell clones were melanoma-specific.

Germline V CDR1 and CDR2: SGDLS, YYNGEE. CDR3 size: 9 residues. Trimming pared 7 bases from V and 9 bases from J, leaving 5 bases between. The assay received all extracted DNA from sorted CD8+ subsets. TCRdb's copy holds only in-frame clones and misses some; the assay was immunoSEQ multiplex PCR. The sample records about 16,000 clones, approximately 94% being singletons. The time point denotes: week 3, after first cycle of checkpoint inhibitor. On this clone itself: Antigen unknown.

The specimen was effector memory CD8+ T cells from blood, collected from a patient treated with checkpoint blockade. The clonotype was recovered from a human donor with melanoma. The rearrangement joins TRBV9 to TRBJ2-1; no firm D call. The chain's CDR3 is CASGGEQFF. The CDR3 DNA sequence: TGTGCCAGCGGCGGTGAGCAGTTCTTC.